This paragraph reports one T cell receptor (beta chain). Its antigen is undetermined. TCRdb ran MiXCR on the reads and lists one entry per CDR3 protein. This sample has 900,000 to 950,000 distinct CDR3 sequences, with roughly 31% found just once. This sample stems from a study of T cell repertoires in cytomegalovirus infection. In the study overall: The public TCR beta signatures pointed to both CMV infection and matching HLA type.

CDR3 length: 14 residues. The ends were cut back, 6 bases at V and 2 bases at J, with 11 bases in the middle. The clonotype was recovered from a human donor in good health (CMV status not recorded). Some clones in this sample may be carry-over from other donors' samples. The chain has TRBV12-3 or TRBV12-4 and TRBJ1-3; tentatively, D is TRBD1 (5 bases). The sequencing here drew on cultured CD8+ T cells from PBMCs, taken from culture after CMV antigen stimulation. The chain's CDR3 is CASRGPGAGNTIYF. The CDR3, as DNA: TGTGCCAGCAGGGGACCCGGGGCTGGAAACACCATATATTTT.